The 29 T cell receptor beta chains presented below share a single source sample, sequenced in a study of beta chain features in type 1 diabetes. Sequencing targeted expressed TCRB transcripts, as all isolated RNA had been reverse transcribed. This table comes from immunoSEQ multiplex PCR, and its TCRdb copy is limited to in-frame clones, with some not included. Altogether 400,000 to 600,000 clones are present, 30% being singletons, with the ten largest covering roughly 0.066%. The sample comprised naive CD4+ T cells from blood. These receptors were taken from a man aged 18 to 29 in good health.

This clone was recorded once. This sequence joins TRBV7-9 and TRBJ2-3, with D perhaps given as TRBD1 or TRBD2 (5 bases each). Per the germline V gene, CDR1 is SEHNR and CDR2 is FQNEAQ (reference sequence). The CDR3 consists of 15 residues. The V and J ends lost 5 bases and 2 bases respectively, with 14 bases between them. This chain's CDR3 is CASSPDSGNTDTQYF. CDR3 nucleotides: TGTGCCAGCAGCCCGGACTCAGGGAACACAGATACGCAGTATTTT.

The V gene is TRBV5-1, the J gene TRBJ1-1; TRBD1 matches 9 bases. The V segment lost 4 bases and the J segment 7 bases; nucleotides outside the gene matches: 14. This CDR3 spans 16 amino acids. Germline loops: CDR1 SGHRS, CDR2 YFSETQ. CDR3 protein: CASSPIFTGGANEAFF. CDR3 nucleotides: TGCGCCAGCAGCCCGATTTTTACAGGGGGCGCAAATGAAGCTTTCTTT.

This chain links TRBV27 with TRBJ2-7; D unresolved. V lost 5 bases to trimming and J lost 4 bases, with 21 bases between them. The V gene's germline CDR1 is MNHEY and CDR2 SMNVEV (reference sequence). This CDR3 contains 16 residues. The CDR3 DNA reads as TGTGCCAGCAGTCCCCTTTTGAGTTCCCCACAGTACGAGCAGTACTTC. This translates into CASSPLLSSPQYEQYF.

V and J are TRBV15 and TRBJ2-3; D ambiguous. The germline V and J ends were trimmed by 5 bases and 1 base, with 16 bases remaining between them. This CDR3 has 16 residues. Germline CDR1 reads LNHNV; CDR2 reads YYDKDF (reference sequence). The chain's CDR3 is CATSLGYSPGTDTQYF. CDR3 coding DNA: TGTGCCACCAGCCTCGGGTATAGCCCAGGCACAGATACGCAGTATTTT.

This clone was found a few times. In DNA, the CDR3 is TGTGCCAGCAGGGGTGGCTACCCGCCCTACAATGAGCAGTTCTTC. Its protein is CASRGGYPPYNEQFF. V gene TRBV7-6 combines with J gene TRBJ2-1; no reliable D call. Trimming removed 6 bases at V and 2 bases at J, with 14 bases between. Germline-derived CDR1 and CDR2 are SGHVS and FNYEAQ. This CDR3 is 15 amino acids long.

The DNA of the CDR3 is TGTGCCAGTAGTAGGGGCCCGAACACTGAAGCTTTCTTT. Translated: CASSRGPNTEAFF. The chain couples TRBV19 to TRBJ1-1; the D gene is possibly TRBD1 (5 bases). The V end lost 4 bases, the J end lost 1 base, and 7 bases lay between the germline ends. Germline V CDR1 and CDR2: LNHDA, SQIVND (reference sequence). The CDR3 covers 13 residues.

This clone was found a few times. The sample carries other DNA sequences with the same CDR3. The V and J genes are TRBV30 and TRBJ1-5; D call uncertain. This CDR3 spans 13 amino acids. Germline V gives CDR1 GTSNPN, CDR2 SVGIG (reference sequence). Deletions cut 0 bases from V and 5 bases from J, with 8 bases between. CDR3 coding DNA: TGTGCCTGGAGTGTCGGCGGTTATCAGCCCCAGCATTTT. Protein sequence: CAWSVGGYQPQHF.

CDR3 region: CAWSEGSGTSRDEQFF. The CDR3, as DNA: TGTGCCTGGAGTGAAGGTAGCGGGACCAGCCGGGATGAGCAGTTCTTC. The V and J genes are TRBV30 and TRBJ2-1; 8 bases are shared with TRBD2. The germline V gene encodes CDR1 GTSNPN and CDR2 SVGIG (reference sequence). V lost 1 base, J lost 8 bases, and 13 bases stayed unmatched. There are 16 residues in the CDR3.

This chain links TRBV7-9 with TRBJ1-1, with unresolved D. The CDR3 spans 13 residues. Germline lookup yields CDR1 SEHNR and CDR2 FQNEAQ (reference sequence). In DNA, the CDR3 is TGTGTGGCCCCATCGGGTGGGGACACTGAAGCTTTCTTT. Translation gives CVAPSGGDTEAFF.

The chain combines TRBV7-2 with TRBJ2-7, with D unclear. This CDR3 has 14 amino acids. V lost 1 base and J lost 1, with 8 bases in between. Germline CDR1 reads SGHTA; CDR2 reads FQGNSA. In DNA, the CDR3 is TGTGCCAGCAGCTTAGACTCCGGGTCCTACGAGCAGTACTTC. It codes for CASSLDSGSYEQYF.

This clone was seen a handful of times. This rearrangement joins TRBV29-1 to TRBJ1-2; no clear D. CDR1 is SQVTM and CDR2 is ANQGSEA in the germline V gene. V was pared by 4 bases and J by 6 bases, with 9 bases between. The CDR3 has 11 amino acids. The CDR3 reads CSVAAVNGYTF. In DNA, the CDR3 is TGCAGCGTTGCGGCGGTGAATGGCTACACCTTC.

The CDR3 loop reads CASSGRLSGTYNEQFF. The CDR3 DNA follows: TGTGCCAGCAGTGGACGACTGTCGGGGACCTACAATGAGCAGTTCTTC. The chain has TRBV25-1 and TRBJ2-1; D may be TRBD2 (5 bases). The CDR3 loop spans 16 amino acids. Trimming left V 4 bases short and J 2 bases short, with 15 bases between. CDR1 and CDR2 from the germline V gene are MGHDK and SYGVNS. Using reference TRBV25-1 and TRBJ2-1 for the parts outside the CDR3, the full variable domain is EADIYQTPRYLVIGTGKKITLECSQTMGHDKMYWYQQDPGMELHLIHYSYGVNSTEKGDLSSESTVSRIRTEHFPLTLESARPSHTSQYLCASSGRLSGTYNEQFFGPGTRLTVL.

This chain uses TRBV2 with TRBJ1-2; D call uncertain. This CDR3 contains 12 residues. V lost 3 bases, J lost 4 bases, and 6 bases lay in between. Germline V gene sequence: CDR1 SNHLY, CDR2 FYNNEI. CDR3 sequence (DNA): TGTGCCAGCAGTGACGGAAGCTATGGCTACACCTTC. Its protein product is CASSDGSYGYTF.

The chain uses TRBV6-5 and TRBJ2-3, with D perhaps TRBD1 (6 bases). CDR1 and CDR2 from the germline V gene are MNHEY and SVGAGI. The CDR3 totals 13 residues. V was clipped by 2 bases and J by 4 bases, with 7 bases between them. The CDR3 region is CASSYPGADTQYF. CDR3 nucleotides: TGTGCCAGCAGTTACCCAGGGGCAGATACGCAGTATTTT.

The chain combines TRBV18 with TRBJ2-1; D possibly corresponds to TRBD1 (5 bases). Germline CDR1 KGHSH, CDR2 LQKENI. The germline V and J ends were trimmed by 2 bases and 2 bases, with 7 bases remaining between them. The CDR3 contains 14 residues. CDR3 sequence (DNA): TGTGCCAGCTCACCAGGGGCCGCCTACAATGAGCAGTTCTTC. This sequence encodes CASSPGAAYNEQFF.

This clone was detected a few times. The J gene is TRBJ1-1, the V gene TRBV30; D not resolved. Trimming shortened V by 6 bases and J by 7 bases, and 15 bases separated the two germline ends. Germline values: CDR1 GTSNPN, CDR2 SVGIG (reference sequence). The CDR3 loop spans 12 amino acids. CDR3 protein: CACASRRNEAFF. The CDR3 nucleotides read TGTGCCTGCGCGTCCAGGAGGAATGAAGCTTTCTTT.

The chain recombines TRBV15 with TRBJ2-1, with no clear D. Germline V lookup: CDR1 LNHNV, CDR2 YYDKDF (reference sequence). This CDR3 contains 15 residues. V was clipped by 0 bases and J by 7 bases, with 13 bases between them. The chain's CDR3 is CATSREARLGNEQFF. CDR3 bases: TGTGCCACCAGCAGAGAAGCTCGTCTGGGGAATGAGCAGTTCTTC.

The CDR3 nucleotides read TGTGCCATCAGTGGTCAGGGGGGAGTTGAAAAACTGTTTTTT. This sequence encodes CAISGQGGVEKLFF. The chain has TRBV10-3 and TRBJ1-4; 7 bases are shared with TRBD1. Germline loops: CDR1 ENHRY, CDR2 SYGVKD. This CDR3 contains 14 residues. The V and J ends lost 4 bases and 7 bases, in that order; junction bases with no gene match: 6.

The chain couples TRBV9 to TRBJ2-1; 7 bases map to TRBD1. The germline CDR1 and CDR2 sequences are SGDLS and YYNGEE. The CDR3 contains 15 residues. V gave up 1 base and J gave up 7 bases; unmatched junction bases: 8. The CDR3 loop reads CASSVITGVGNEQFF. Written as DNA, the CDR3 is TGTGCCAGCAGCGTAATTACAGGGGTTGGGAATGAGCAGTTCTTC.

This clone was observed a handful of times. The sample has other DNA sequences that encode this CDR3 too. The V gene is TRBV18, the J gene TRBJ2-6; no clear D. The CDR3 is 14 amino acids. Deletions cut 3 bases from V and 0 bases from J, with 3 bases between. CDR1 is KGHSH, CDR2 LQKENI, per germline. CDR3 DNA: TGTGCCAGCTCACCGCCCTCTGGGGCCAACGTCCTGACTTTC. It yields the protein CASSPPSGANVLTF.

This chain joins TRBV23-1 and TRBJ2-3; D gene ambiguous. TRBV23-1 is an open reading frame, and its role is uncertain. The CDR3 extends over 10 amino acids. V dropped 6 bases and J dropped 4 bases, with 2 bases sitting between them. Here the CDR3 reads CASSSDTQYF. CDR3 nucleotide sequence: TGCGCCAGCAGCTCAGATACGCAGTATTTT.

The chain couples TRBV30 to TRBJ2-5; 8 bases are shared with TRBD1. Germline CDR1 and CDR2: GTSNPN and SVGIG (reference sequence). This CDR3 contains 15 residues. V shed 3 bases, J shed 5 bases, and the junction held 11 bases outside the gene matches. CDR3 in DNA: TGTGCCTGGAGCCGCCGGGACAGGCTCGGCGAGACCCAGTACTTC. Residues: CAWSRRDRLGETQYF.

This clone was recorded a few times. The chain uses TRBV29-1 and TRBJ2-5, with D unclear. CDR3 length equals 11 residues. The V end lost 8 bases, the J end lost 4 bases, and 11 bases lay between the germline ends. Germline loops: CDR1 SQVTM, CDR2 ANQGSEA. The CDR3 DNA reads TGCAGCCTCCCGGCCGGAGAGACCCAGTACTTC. This codes for CSLPAGETQYF. Supplemented by reference TRBV29-1 and TRBJ2-5, the full variable domain reads SAVISQKPSRDICQRGTSLTIQCQVDSQVTMMFWYRQQPGQSLTLIATANQGSEATYESGFVIDKFPISRPNLTFSTLTVSNMSPEDSSIYLCSLPAGETQYFGPGTRLLVL.

This clone has more than one count but fewer than ten. The rearrangement uses TRBV30 and TRBJ1-1; D not certain. This CDR3 region has 13 residues. Looked up from germline, CDR1 is GTSNPN and CDR2 is SVGIG (reference sequence). V lost 1 base and J 3 bases, leaving 9 bases between the germline ends. CDR3 region: CAWSAGLDTEAFF. DNA of the CDR3: TGTGCCTGGAGTGCCGGTCTGGACACTGAAGCTTTCTTT.

The rearrangement links TRBV19 to TRBJ2-3, with no clear D. Germline CDR1 and CDR2: LNHDA and SQIVND (reference sequence). The CDR3 has 13 residues. Trimming took 6 bases from V and 1 from J, leaving 8 bases between them. The CDR3 coding sequence is TGTGCCAGTAGATCTGGGGGCACAGATACGCAGTATTTT. Its translation: CASRSGGTDTQYF. The full variable domain, its missing parts supplied by reference TRBV19 and TRBJ2-3, is DGGITQSPKYLFRKEGQNVTLSCEQNLNHDAMYWYRQDPGQGLRLIYYSQIVNDFQKGDIAEGYSVSREKKESFPLTVTSAQKNPTAFYLCASRSGGTDTQYFGPGTRLTVL.

This clone was counted between two and nine times. This sequence joins TRBV23-1 and TRBJ2-5; 8 positions match TRBD1. TRBV23-1 is annotated as an ORF whose role is uncertain. The CDR3 length is 16 residues. The V segment lost 4 bases and the J segment 2 bases; nucleotides outside the gene matches: 9. Here the CDR3 reads CASSPGQGLNQETQYF. CDR3 coding DNA: TGCGCCAGCAGTCCTGGACAGGGCCTGAATCAAGAGACCCAGTACTTC.

The chain couples TRBV21-1 to TRBJ2-5; TRBD1, the D gene given by the table, was not confirmed from the DNA. TRBV21-1 has pseudogene status. The CDR3 consists of 15 residues. This CDR3 reads CASSKPDRAIETQYF. Here the CDR3 DNA reads TGTGCCAGCAGCAAACCCGACAGGGCTATAGAGACCCAGTACTTC.

This clone showed up just a few times. CDR3 sequence: CASSGQGGGQPQHF. In nucleotides, the CDR3 is TGTGCCAGCAGCGGACAGGGTGGAGGACAGCCCCAGCATTTT. The rearrangement uses TRBV9 and TRBJ1-5; TRBD1 matches 7 bases. The germline V gene has CDR1 SGDLS and CDR2 YYNGEE. The CDR3 totals 14 residues. Trimming removed 3 bases from V and 7 bases from J; junction bases left unmatched: 7.

Points on this clone: One end of the junction fails to match germline, which may point to a read error. V is TRBV7-7 and J is TRBJ2-1, with 9 bases lining up with TRBD1. Germline-derived CDR1 and CDR2 are SSHAT and FNYEAQ (reference sequence). This CDR3 has 15 residues. The CDR3 DNA reads TGTGCTAGCAGCTCAGGGACAGGGTCCTACAATGAGCAGTTCTTC. This gives the protein CASSSGTGSYNEQFF.